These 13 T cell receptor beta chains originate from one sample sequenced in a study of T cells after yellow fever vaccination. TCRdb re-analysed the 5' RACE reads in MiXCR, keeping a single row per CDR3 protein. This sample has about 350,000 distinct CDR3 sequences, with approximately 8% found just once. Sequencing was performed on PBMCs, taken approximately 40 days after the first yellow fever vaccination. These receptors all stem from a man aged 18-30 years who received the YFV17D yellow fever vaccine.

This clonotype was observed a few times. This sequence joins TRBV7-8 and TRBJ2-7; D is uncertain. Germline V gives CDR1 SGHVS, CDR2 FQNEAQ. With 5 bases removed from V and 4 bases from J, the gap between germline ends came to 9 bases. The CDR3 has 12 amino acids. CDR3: CASSLRVYEQYV. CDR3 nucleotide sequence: TGTGCCAGCAGCCTACGGGTTTACGAGCAGTACGTC.

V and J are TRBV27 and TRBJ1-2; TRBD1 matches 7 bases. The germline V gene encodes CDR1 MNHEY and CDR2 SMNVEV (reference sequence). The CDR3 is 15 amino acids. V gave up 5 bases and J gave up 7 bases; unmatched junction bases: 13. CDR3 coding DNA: TGTGCCAGCAGTACAACCCCAGGGGGGACCCTTGGCTACACCTTC. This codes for CASSTTPGGTLGYTF.

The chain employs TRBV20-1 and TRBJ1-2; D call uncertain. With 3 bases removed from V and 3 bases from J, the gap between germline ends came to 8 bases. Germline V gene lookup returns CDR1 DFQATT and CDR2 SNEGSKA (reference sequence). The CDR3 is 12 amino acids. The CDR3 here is CSASSWDYGYTF. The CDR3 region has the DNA TGCAGTGCTAGTAGCTGGGACTATGGCTACACCTTC.

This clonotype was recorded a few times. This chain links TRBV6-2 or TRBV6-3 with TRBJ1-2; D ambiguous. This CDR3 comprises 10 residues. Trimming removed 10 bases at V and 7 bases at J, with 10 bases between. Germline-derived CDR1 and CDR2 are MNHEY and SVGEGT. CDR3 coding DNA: TGTGCCATTTCCCCAGGTGGCTACACCTTC. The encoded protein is CAISPGGYTF.

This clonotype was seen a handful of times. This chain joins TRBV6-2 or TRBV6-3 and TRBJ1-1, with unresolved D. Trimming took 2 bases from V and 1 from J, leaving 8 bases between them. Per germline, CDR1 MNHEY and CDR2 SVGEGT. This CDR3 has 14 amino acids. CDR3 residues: CASSYTATNTEAFF. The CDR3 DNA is TGTGCCAGCAGTTACACGGCAACGAACACTGAAGCTTTCTTT.

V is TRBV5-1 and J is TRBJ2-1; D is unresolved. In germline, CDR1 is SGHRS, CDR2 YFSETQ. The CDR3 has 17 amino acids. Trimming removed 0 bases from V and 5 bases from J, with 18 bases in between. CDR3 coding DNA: TGCGCCAGCAGCTTGGCCGGGTCCTTCGCCGGAAACAATGAGCAGTTCTTC. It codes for CASSLAGSFAGNNEQFF.

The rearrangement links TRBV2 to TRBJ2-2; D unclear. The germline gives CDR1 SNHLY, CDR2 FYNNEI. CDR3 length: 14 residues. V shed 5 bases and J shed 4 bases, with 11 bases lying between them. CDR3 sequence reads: CASSTRLTTGELFF. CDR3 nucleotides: TGTGCCAGCAGTACACGGTTAACCACCGGGGAGCTGTTTTTT.

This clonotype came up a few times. DNA for the CDR3: TGTGCCAGCAGCCAAGGTTCGCCCGGGGGGCTCGGGGAAAAACTGTTTTTT. Encoded protein: CASSQGSPGGLGEKLFF. This chain connects TRBV3-1 to TRBJ1-4, with a possible D match to TRBD1 (6 bases). Germline V gene sequence: CDR1 LGHDT, CDR2 YNNKEL (reference sequence). Trimming pared 1 base from V and 8 bases from J, leaving 20 bases between. The length of the CDR3 is 17 residues.

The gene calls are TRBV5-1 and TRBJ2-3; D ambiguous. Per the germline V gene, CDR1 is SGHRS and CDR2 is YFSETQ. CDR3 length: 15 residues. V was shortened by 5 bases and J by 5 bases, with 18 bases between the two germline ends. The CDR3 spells CASSQDVPDEDTQYF. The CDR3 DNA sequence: TGCGCCAGCAGTCAAGACGTACCAGACGAAGATACGCAGTATTTT.

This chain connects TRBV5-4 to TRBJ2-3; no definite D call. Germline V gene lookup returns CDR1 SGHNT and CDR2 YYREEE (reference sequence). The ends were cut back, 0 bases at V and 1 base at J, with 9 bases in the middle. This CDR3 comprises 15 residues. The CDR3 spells CASSLVIGGTDTQYF. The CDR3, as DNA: TGTGCCAGCAGCTTGGTGATTGGGGGCACAGATACGCAGTATTTT.

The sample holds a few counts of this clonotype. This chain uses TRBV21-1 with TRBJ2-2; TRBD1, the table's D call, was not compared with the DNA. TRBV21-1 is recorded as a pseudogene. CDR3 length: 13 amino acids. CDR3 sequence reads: CASSIGGGGELFF. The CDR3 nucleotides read TGTGCCAGCAGCATAGGGGGGGGCGGGGAGCTGTTTTTT.

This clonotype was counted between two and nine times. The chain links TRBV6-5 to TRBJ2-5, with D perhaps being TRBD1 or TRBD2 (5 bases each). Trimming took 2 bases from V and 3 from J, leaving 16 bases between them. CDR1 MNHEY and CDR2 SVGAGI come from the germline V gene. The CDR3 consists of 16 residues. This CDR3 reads CASSYTSGTTKETQYF. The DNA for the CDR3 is TGTGCCAGCAGTTACACATCCGGGACGACTAAAGAGACCCAGTACTTC.

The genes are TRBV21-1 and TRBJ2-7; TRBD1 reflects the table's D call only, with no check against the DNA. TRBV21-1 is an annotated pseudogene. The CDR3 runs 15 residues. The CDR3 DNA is TGTGCCAGCACCCGGCACGGCCAGCGAACATACGAGCAGTACGTC. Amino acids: CASTRHGQRTYEQYV.